Presented here are 6 T cell receptor beta chains from one specimen sequenced in a study of blood T cells in healthy people across ages. Primers used in a second PCR of roughly 7 to 12 cycles were a sample-barcoded 5' primer and a J-beta primer mix. Each CDR3 protein is one row after TCRdb ran MiXCR on the 5' RACE reads. The sample includes 1.8 million or so distinct CDR3 sequences, about 39% of them seen just once. The material sequenced was blood. Receptors originate from a human donor in good health.

J is TRBJ2-3 and V is TRBV15; D perhaps matches TRBD2 (5 bases). V was pared by 0 bases and J by 6 bases, with 13 bases between. CDR1 LNHNV and CDR2 YYDKDF come from the germline V gene (reference sequence). This CDR3 is 15 amino acids long. The CDR3: CATSREEGSGDTQYF. CDR3 in DNA: TGTGCCACCAGCAGAGAAGAGGGATCGGGGGATACGCAGTATTTT.

The chain uses TRBV5-1 and TRBJ2-7; D possibly corresponds to TRBD2 (6 bases). Germline V gene sequence: CDR1 SGHRS, CDR2 YFSETQ. The CDR3 covers 16 residues. V dropped 0 bases and J dropped 1 base, with 14 bases sitting between them. The CDR3 here is CASSLGGGFPSYEQYF. The CDR3 DNA reads as TGCGCCAGCAGCTTGGGAGGAGGGTTCCCATCCTACGAGCAGTACTTC.

This clonotype was recorded a few times. The V gene is TRBV7-8, the J gene TRBJ1-1; TRBD1 aligns across 10 bases. With 5 bases clipped from V and 4 bases from J, the junction kept 10 bases outside the gene matches. This CDR3 contains 16 residues. Germline V gives CDR1 SGHVS, CDR2 FQNEAQ. CDR3 loop: CASSLRWTGGSTEAFF. As DNA, the CDR3 is TGTGCCAGCAGCCTTCGTTGGACAGGGGGGAGCACTGAAGCTTTCTTT.

This clonotype was picked up a small number of times. V usage is TRBV6-5 and J usage is TRBJ1-6; D remains unclear. Germline V gives CDR1 MNHEY, CDR2 SVGAGI. V dropped 6 bases and J dropped 8 bases, with 20 bases sitting between them. This CDR3 is built from 16 residues. CDR3 in amino acids: CASRQGLTYMDSPLHF. The CDR3 bases are TGTGCCAGCAGACAAGGACTGACCTATATGGATTCACCCCTCCACTTT.

The genes are TRBV5-1 and TRBJ2-3, with 7 bases aligning to TRBD2. CDR1 and CDR2 from the germline V gene are SGHRS and YFSETQ. The CDR3 sequence is 15 residues long. The trim removed 4 bases at V and 3 bases at J, leaving 8 bases unmatched. The CDR3 sequence: CASSPGGMGTDTQYF. For the CDR3, the DNA is TGCGCCAGCAGCCCGGGGGGAATGGGGACAGATACGCAGTATTTT.

This clonotype was seen a few times. V and J are TRBV19 and TRBJ1-2; no clear D gene. This CDR3 region has 16 residues. Trimming shortened V by 4 bases and J by 0 bases, and 15 bases separated the two germline ends. Germline CDR1 is LNHDA and CDR2 is SQIVND (reference sequence). The CDR3: CASSSWQEYANYGYTF. CDR3 coding DNA: TGTGCCAGTAGTAGTTGGCAGGAGTACGCTAACTATGGCTACACCTTC.